The rows below give T cell receptor beta chains drawn from one sample of a study of CD4+ T cells in melanoma. Method: immunoSEQ multiplex PCR; TCRdb's copy keeps in-frame clones and lacks some. The sample contains 9,000 to 10,000 clones, about two thirds of which appear only once. Sequences were obtained from tumor tissue. The receptors were sampled from a human donor with melanoma. CDR3s leave out the opening cysteine and the closing phenylalanine or tryptophan. The order of the fields is V gene, J gene, CDR3 protein.

TRBV18	TRBJ2-7	ASSPMSGTLYEQY
TRBV6-5	TRBJ1-2	ASSYAPSEPYGYT
TRBV30	TRBJ2-1	AWMRGGSYNEQF
TRBV7-3	TRBJ2-1	ASSFGKGGRNEQF
TRBV6-1	TRBJ2-3	ASIYGQGTDTQY
TRBV25-1	TRBJ2-7	ASSLRGG
TRBV10-3	TRBJ1-1	AINGQGAGTEAF
TRBV6-6	TRBJ1-2	ASSSGTGPYGYT
TRBV29-1	TRBJ2-7	SVELPGQGKYEQY
TRBV5-5	TRBJ1-2	ASSRGDSNYGYT
TRBV7-9	TRBJ1-1	ASRAGHSNTEAF